This is a list of T cell receptor beta chains from one sample in a study of control samples from healthy donors and cancer patients. The repertoire was sequenced with immunoSEQ multiplex PCR; TCRdb's copy has only in-frame clones and lacks some. The data show about 94,000 clones, about 88% seen once. The sequenced sample was blood. The source of these receptors is a woman in her forties or fifties in good health. Each CDR3 is given without its conserved first and last residue. The order of the fields is J gene, V gene, CDR3 protein.

TRBJ2-3 | TRBV6-2/TRBV6-3 | ASSRPTDTQY
TRBJ1-3 | TRBV7-2 | ASSLGGTDTIY
TRBJ1-5 | TRBV11-2 | ASSLAGADDQPQH
TRBJ2-3 | TRBV9 | ASSVHSGSADTQY
TRBJ2-7 | TRBV28 | ASSSLFDEQY
TRBJ1-1 | TRBV25-1 | ASSAKMNTEAF
TRBJ1-1 | TRBV11-1 | ASRGGTEAF
TRBJ1-1 | TRBV3-1/TRBV3-2 | ASSQGWGQGTEAF
TRBJ2-1 | TRBV7-8 | ASSPFGEYILHEQF
TRBJ1-6 | TRBV6-2/TRBV6-3 | ASSPAPGQNNSPLH
TRBJ2-3 | TRBV15 | ATSRVRPSLGTDTQY
TRBJ2-7 | TRBV6-6 | ASSYVGAYEQY
TRBJ2-4 | TRBV7-9 | ASSPAAATDIQY
TRBJ2-4 | TRBV4-1 | ASSQGARGPAKNIQY
TRBJ1-3 | TRBV12-5 | ASGGSGGNTIY
TRBJ2-3 | TRBV7-8 | ASSSPQAGLDTQY
TRBJ2-7 | TRBV5-1 | ASSVDGPPYEQY
TRBJ1-6 | TRBV7-9 | ASSLDSLNSPLH